This T cell receptor beta chain was obtained from a study of PD-L1 blockade in urothelial cancer. In the study overall: Patients commenced atezolizumab in the mid-2010s, and it was given at 1,200 mg intravenously every 3 weeks. Patients with male sex and bladder-origin urothelial cancer accounted for most of the roughly 30 enrolled. The patients had undergone anywhere from 0 to 3 prior chemotherapy regimens. Samples of blood were analyzed 3 weeks (second dose) and 6 weeks after treatment start.

The time point is: peripheral blood 6 weeks after treatment start. The table came from immunoSEQ multiplex PCR; TCRdb's copy has only in-frame clones and leaves some out. This sample has around 110,000 clones, with more than 85% found just once. CDR1 is SGHNT and CDR2 is YENEEA in the germline V gene. Trimming took off 3 bases at V and 4 bases at J, with 15 bases between the two ends. The length of the CDR3 is 15 residues. This clone was counted a few times. The receptor's source is a man aged 55 to 69 with urothelial cancer. This material consisted of PBMCs, taken around atezolizumab (anti-PD-L1) treatment. V and J are TRBV11-3 and TRBJ1-1; tentative D call: TRBD1 (6 bases). CDR3 DNA: TGTGCCAGCAGCTTGGGGCAGGGGTTCGGCACTGAAGCTTTCTTT. Its protein product is CASSLGQGFGTEAFF.